The 25 T cell receptor beta chains given below trace back to one sample, sequenced in a study of cytomegalovirus exposure and HLA in healthy donors. PCR involved 60 Vbeta and 13 Jbeta primers. Repertoires were generated with immunoSEQ multiplex PCR, while TCRdb's copy carries only in-frame clones and drops some. The table has around 120,000 clones, 75% to 85% seen once. Source material: PBMCs. The receptors were sampled from a female donor in good health and CMV-seropositive.

This clone was recorded a few times. The chain has TRBV6-4 and TRBJ2-7; 8 bases agree with TRBD1. The germline V gene encodes CDR1 MRHNA and CDR2 SNTAGT. The CDR3 covers 13 residues. The V and J ends lost 5 bases and 6 bases, in that order; junction bases with no gene match: 6. DNA of the CDR3: TGTGCCAGCAGTTTAGGACAGGGCCGCGAGCAGTACTTC. Protein product: CASSLGQGREQYF.

This chain connects TRBV25-1 to TRBJ2-3; D unclear. Trimming pared 1 base from V and 2 bases from J, leaving 4 bases between. CDR1 and CDR2 from the germline V gene are MGHDK and SYGVNS. The CDR3 runs to 13 residues. The CDR3 region has the DNA TGTGCCAGCAGTGAATCCAACACAGATACGCAGTATTTT. Protein sequence: CASSESNTDTQYF.

CDR3 in amino acids: CASSQGRGNTDTQYF. Here the CDR3 DNA reads TGTGCCAGCAGCCAAGGTAGAGGAAACACAGATACGCAGTATTTT. The chain joins TRBV14 to TRBJ2-3; D not certain. CDR1 is SGHDN, CDR2 FVKESK, per germline. Trimming cost V 1 base and J 2 bases, with 10 bases left between them. The CDR3 runs 15 residues.

The chain joins TRBV5-4 to TRBJ1-2, with 9 positions matching TRBD1. The germline gives CDR1 SGHNT, CDR2 YYREEE (reference sequence). V lost 3 bases, J lost 3 bases, and 0 bases stayed unmatched. The length of the CDR3 is 13 residues. The CDR3 sequence is CASSWDRDYGYTF. Here the CDR3 DNA reads TGTGCCAGCAGCTGGGACAGGGACTATGGCTACACCTTC.

The genes are TRBV19 and TRBJ1-5; the D is unclear. From germline, CDR1 is LNHDA and CDR2 SQIVND (reference sequence). V lost 1 base and J lost 0, with 4 bases in between. The CDR3 spans 14 residues. CDR3 sequence (DNA): TGTGCCAGTAGTATAGCAAATAGCAATCAGCCCCAGCATTTT. As protein: CASSIANSNQPQHF. Supplemented by reference TRBV19 and TRBJ1-5, the full variable domain reads DGGITQSPKYLFRKEGQNVTLSCEQNLNHDAMYWYRQDPGQGLRLIYYSQIVNDFQKGDIAEGYSVSREKKESFPLTVTSAQKNPTAFYLCASSIANSNQPQHFGDGTRLSIL.

V is TRBV4-3 and J is TRBJ1-6; D not certain. The CDR3 loop spans 15 amino acids. V was clipped by 0 bases and J by 9 bases, with 12 bases between them. Looked up from germline, CDR1 is LGHNA and CDR2 is YSLEER. The CDR3 region has the DNA TGCGCCAGCAGCCAAGAACCGGGAACTACTTCACCCCTCCACTTT. It is translated as CASSQEPGTTSPLHF.

The chain combines TRBV6-5 with TRBJ1-6; D not certain. The CDR3 contains 15 residues. From germline, CDR1 is MNHEY and CDR2 SVGAGI. Trimming removed 5 bases from V and 3 bases from J, with 11 bases in between. This CDR3 is CASSTTESYNSPLHF. DNA for the CDR3: TGTGCCAGCAGTACGACTGAAAGCTATAATTCACCCCTCCACTTT.

J is TRBJ2-3 and V is TRBV9; TRBD2 matches at 11 bases. The length of the CDR3 is 16 residues. CDR1 and CDR2 from the germline V gene are SGDLS and YYNGEE. The V gene end was trimmed by 2 bases and the J gene end by 6 bases; junction bases not matched to a gene: 8. The CDR3 region is CASSVGTSGHLDTQYF. The CDR3 DNA reads TGTGCCAGCAGCGTCGGGACTAGCGGCCACCTGGATACGCAGTATTTT.

The V gene is TRBV5-6, the J gene TRBJ1-2; no firm D call. V lost 0 bases to trimming and J lost 10 bases, with 10 bases between them. The CDR3 contains 12 residues. The V gene's germline CDR1 is SGHDT and CDR2 YYEEEE. In DNA form, the CDR3 reads TGTGCCAGCAGCTTGGGGTCAGGTTACTACACCTTC. Protein sequence: CASSLGSGYYTF.

V usage is TRBV5-4 and J usage is TRBJ2-5, with TRBD2 matching 13 bases. This CDR3 has 16 amino acids. CDR1 is SGHNT, CDR2 YYREEE, per germline (reference sequence). With 4 bases clipped from V and 7 bases from J, the junction kept 10 bases outside the gene matches. The CDR3 DNA reads as TGTGCCAGCAGCCCAACCACTAGCGGGGGGGGGTGGACCCAGTACTTC. Protein sequence: CASSPTTSGGGWTQYF.

The table lists this clone with a few counts. The chain uses TRBV19 and TRBJ2-2; tentatively, D is TRBD1 (6 bases). The CDR3 has 14 amino acids. The germline V gene encodes CDR1 LNHDA and CDR2 SQIVND (reference sequence). Trimming left V 5 bases short and J 2 bases short, with 9 bases between. CDR3 amino acids: CASSLQGNTGELFF. The CDR3, as DNA: TGTGCCAGTAGTCTACAGGGTAACACCGGGGAGCTGTTTTTT. Full variable domain (outside the CDR3, taken from reference TRBV19 and TRBJ2-2): DGGITQSPKYLFRKEGQNVTLSCEQNLNHDAMYWYRQDPGQGLRLIYYSQIVNDFQKGDIAEGYSVSREKKESFPLTVTSAQKNPTAFYLCASSLQGNTGELFFGEGSRLTVL.

DNA of the CDR3: TGCGCCAGCAGCCAATCGGCGGGGAGCTCCTACAATGAGCAGTTCTTC. It codes for CASSQSAGSSYNEQFF. V is TRBV4-3 and J is TRBJ2-1; maybe TRBD2 (6 bases). CDR3 length equals 16 residues. From germline, CDR1 is LGHNA and CDR2 YSLEER. The V gene lost 2 bases and the J gene lost 0 bases, with 11 bases spanning the gap.

The V and J genes are TRBV6-1 and TRBJ1-2; D uncertain. V was shortened by 7 bases and J by 7 bases, with 16 bases between the two germline ends. Germline CDR1 MNHNS, CDR2 SASEGT. The CDR3 is made up of 13 amino acids. The CDR3 protein is CASTEPREGGYTF. The CDR3 bases are TGTGCCAGCACGGAGCCCCGAGAGGGTGGCTACACCTTC.

The rearrangement links TRBV6-5 to TRBJ2-4, with 9 bases matching TRBD1. This CDR3 is 11 amino acids long. CDR1 is MNHEY, CDR2 SVGAGI, per germline. The J segment lost 8 bases and the V segment lost 8 bases, leaving 1 base of the junction unmatched. In DNA, the CDR3 is TGTGCCAGCCGGGACAGGGACATTCAGTACTTC. Protein: CASRDRDIQYF.

V gene TRBV4-3 combines with J gene TRBJ2-3; 8 nucleotides align to TRBD1. Germline V gives CDR1 LGHNA, CDR2 YSLEER. The CDR3 covers 15 residues. V shed 4 bases, J shed 4 bases, and the junction held 7 bases outside the gene matches. The CDR3 is CASSRDRGQPDTQYF. The CDR3 DNA reads TGCGCCAGCAGCCGCGACAGGGGTCAGCCAGATACGCAGTATTTT.

The genes are TRBV4-1 and TRBJ2-5; 11 bases fit TRBD2. Looked up from germline, CDR1 is MGHRA and CDR2 is YSYEKL. Trimming took 1 base from V and 2 from J; bases not matched to a gene: 0. This CDR3 has 15 residues. The chain's CDR3 is CASSQVAGGQETQYF. CDR3 coding DNA: TGCGCCAGCAGCCAAGTAGCGGGGGGGCAAGAGACCCAGTACTTC.

V and J are TRBV5-1 and TRBJ2-3, with D tentatively TRBD1 (5 bases). The CDR3 is 16 amino acids. Trimming removed 2 bases from V and 5 bases from J, with 18 bases in between. The germline gives CDR1 SGHRS, CDR2 YFSETQ. The CDR3: CASSLANDIRGDTQYF. The CDR3 DNA reads TGCGCCAGCAGCTTAGCCAATGATATTAGGGGAGATACGCAGTATTTT.

Written as DNA, the CDR3 is TGTGCTAGTGGTTCCGTCACCAGCTCCTACAATGAGCAGTTCTTC. Its protein is CASGSVTSSYNEQFF. The rearrangement uses TRBV12-5 and TRBJ2-1; D is unresolved. The germline V and J ends were trimmed by 4 bases and 0 bases, with 10 bases remaining between them. Germline CDR1 LGHNT, CDR2 FRNRAP. The CDR3 length is 15 residues.

The V gene is TRBV9, the J gene TRBJ2-7; 14 nucleotides agree with TRBD2. Germline loops: CDR1 SGDLS, CDR2 YYNGEE. Trimming removed 4 bases from V and 1 base from J; junction bases left unmatched: 22. The CDR3 contains 22 residues. DNA for the CDR3: TGTGCCAGCAGCCTTTGGTCAGAACCGGGACTAGCGGGGGCAGTCAGGTCCTACGAGCAGTACTTC. This encodes CASSLWSEPGLAGAVRSYEQYF.

The CDR3 sequence is CATSRLAKETQYF. CDR3 in DNA: TGTGCCACCAGCAGACTAGCAAAAGAGACCCAGTACTTC. The chain uses TRBV15 and TRBJ2-5; D may be TRBD2 (5 bases). The CDR3 is made up of 13 amino acids. V dropped 2 bases and J dropped 3 bases, with 7 bases sitting between them. Germline CDR1 is LNHNV and CDR2 is YYDKDF (reference sequence).

J is TRBJ2-7 and V is TRBV7-9; the match to TRBD1 covers 10 bases. This CDR3 spans 15 amino acids. V was clipped by 5 bases and J by 2 bases; unmatched bases: 6. Germline V gene sequence: CDR1 SEHNR, CDR2 FQNEAQ (reference sequence). The DNA for the CDR3 is TGTGCCAGCAGCCCTCGGACAGGGGGGGCCTACGAGCAGTACTTC. Its protein product is CASSPRTGGAYEQYF.

The chain uses TRBV5-1 and TRBJ1-4; D is possibly TRBD1 (5 bases). Germline CDR1 is SGHRS and CDR2 is YFSETQ. The CDR3 is made up of 15 amino acids. Trimming shortened V by 0 bases and J by 3 bases, and 9 bases separated the two germline ends. The CDR3 region is CASSLAQGPNEKLFF. The CDR3 region has the DNA TGCGCCAGCAGCTTGGCCCAGGGCCCTAATGAAAAACTGTTTTTT.

The gene calls are TRBV7-9 and TRBJ1-1; D remains unclear. The CDR3 contains 13 residues. Trimming removed 1 base from V and 1 base from J, with 4 bases in between. Germline V gene sequence: CDR1 SEHNR, CDR2 FQNEAQ (reference sequence). The CDR3 sequence: CASSLGQNTEAFF. The CDR3 bases are TGTGCCAGCAGCTTAGGACAGAACACTGAAGCTTTCTTT.

The rearrangement links TRBV29-1 to TRBJ1-1, with 7 bases identical to TRBD1. The CDR3 covers 12 residues. V lost 4 bases and J lost 6; bases outside the gene matches: 5. Germline CDR1 reads SQVTM; CDR2 reads ANQGSEA. The CDR3 loop reads CSVGQGKAEAFF. Here the CDR3 DNA reads TGCAGCGTTGGACAGGGTAAAGCTGAAGCTTTCTTT.

The gene calls are TRBV18 and TRBJ2-1, with D unclear. The CDR3 is 15 residues long. Per the germline V gene, CDR1 is KGHSH and CDR2 is LQKENI. Between the trimmed V and J ends, which lost 0 bases and 4 bases, there was a span of 10 bases. The CDR3 nucleotides read TGTGCCAGCTCACCACCGGTGGCATCTTACAATGAGCAGTTCTTC. Translation: CASSPPVASYNEQFF.